Below, 27 T cell receptor beta chains from the same sample are listed, as sequenced in a study of cytotoxic CD8 clonotypes in ibrutinib-treated CLL. The data were produced by immunoSEQ multiplex PCR, yet TCRdb's version contains in-frame clones alone and is incomplete. This table holds about 17,000 clones, 55% to 80% found once. The source material was PBMCs, sampled after 12 months of ibrutinib treatment. These receptors were taken from a human donor with chronic lymphocytic leukemia.

The chain couples TRBV9 to TRBJ2-3; TRBD1 might be the D (5 bases). The CDR3 sequence is 15 residues long. CDR1 is SGDLS, CDR2 YYNGEE, per germline. The V gene lost 1 base and the J gene lost 2 bases, with 11 bases spanning the gap. Written as DNA, the CDR3 is TGTGCCAGCAGCGTACAGGGAACCCTCACAGATACGCAGTATTTT. This encodes CASSVQGTLTDTQYF.

By sample share, this clone is medium-sized. This rearrangement joins TRBV7-8 to TRBJ2-7; 7 bases map to TRBD2. The junction had 13 bases not matched to a gene; V was cut back by 5 bases and J by 6 bases. Germline CDR1 SGHVS, CDR2 FQNEAQ. The CDR3 extends over 15 amino acids. The CDR3 nucleotides read TGTGCCAGCAGCCCCAGTGGGGGAGGGCCCGGCGAGCAGTACTTC. This gives the protein CASSPSGGGPGEQYF.

V is TRBV6-5 and J is TRBJ1-1; the D is unclear. This CDR3 has 13 amino acids. The germline V gene encodes CDR1 MNHEY and CDR2 SVGAGI. Trimming removed 7 bases from V and 2 bases from J, with 11 bases in between. The DNA of the CDR3 is TGTGCCAGCACCAACAGACTCAACACTGAAGCTTTCTTT. Its protein is CASTNRLNTEAFF.

J is TRBJ2-3 and V is TRBV10-1; TRBD2 agrees at 14 bases. V was clipped by 7 bases and J by 4 bases; unmatched bases: 7. This CDR3 contains 16 residues. The V gene's germline CDR1 is WNHNN and CDR2 SYGVQD (reference sequence). The CDR3 loop reads CASMRLAGGSPDTQYF. The CDR3 nucleotides are TGCGCCAGCATGAGACTAGCGGGAGGGTCACCAGATACGCAGTATTTT.

This clone was observed a few times. The gene calls are TRBV5-6 and TRBJ1-5, with 9 bases matching TRBD1. V shed 4 bases and J 6 bases; nucleotides not matched to a gene: 2. This CDR3 region has 13 residues. Germline assignment: CDR1 SGHDT and CDR2 YYEEEE. The CDR3: CASSGQGTQPQHF. CDR3 nucleotides: TGTGCCAGCAGCGGACAGGGGACTCAGCCCCAGCATTTT.

This clone came up a few times. The CDR3 is CASSQGGAYNQPQHF. CDR3 coding DNA: TGTGCCAGCAGCCAAGGGGGCGCATACAATCAGCCCCAGCATTTT. This chain links TRBV27 with TRBJ1-5, with TRBD1 matching over 7 bases. The CDR3 has 15 amino acids. Germline CDR1 and CDR2: MNHEY and SMNVEV (reference sequence). V trimming: 6 bases; J trimming: 3 bases; junction bases outside the gene matches: 8.

A few counts support this clone. The chain is built from TRBV7-8 and TRBJ2-1; TRBD2 might be the D (5 bases). The CDR3 spans 16 residues. The V end was cut by 8 bases, the J end by 6 bases, with 23 bases between. Germline lookup yields CDR1 SGHVS and CDR2 FQNEAQ. CDR3 in amino acids: CASRPPDGMGSNEQFF. CDR3 DNA sequence: TGTGCCAGCCGCCCCCCGGACGGGATGGGGTCCAATGAGCAGTTCTTC.

CDR3 sequence reads: CASSVQGNTEAFF. CDR3 bases: TGTGCCAGCAGTGTACAGGGGAACACTGAAGCTTTCTTT. The chain couples TRBV6-6 to TRBJ1-1, with a possible D match to TRBD1 (6 bases). Between the trimmed V and J ends, which lost 5 bases and 1 base, there was a span of 8 bases. The CDR3 has 13 residues. Germline V CDR1 and CDR2: MNHNY, SVGAGI (reference sequence).

The genes are TRBV9 and TRBJ2-3, with D maybe TRBD1 (6 bases). The CDR3 is made up of 13 amino acids. The V gene's germline CDR1 is SGDLS and CDR2 YYNGEE. Trimming shortened V by 3 bases and J by 6 bases, and 11 bases separated the two germline ends. In nucleotides, the CDR3 is TGTGCCAGCAGCGCAGGGGTCTGGGATACGCAGTATTTT. As protein: CASSAGVWDTQYF.

V gene TRBV9 combines with J gene TRBJ2-2; D is undetermined. The CDR3 spans 16 residues. Trimming left V 3 bases short and J 4 bases short, with 16 bases between. Germline CDR1 is SGDLS and CDR2 is YYNGEE. In DNA, the CDR3 is TGTGCCAGCAGCGCGGATTGGGGTCGTGGCACCGGGGAGCTGTTTTTT. This gives the protein CASSADWGRGTGELFF.

The rearrangement uses TRBV7-9 and TRBJ2-5; 11 bases are shared with TRBD2. Germline V gene lookup returns CDR1 SEHNR and CDR2 FQNEAQ (reference sequence). This CDR3 is 16 amino acids long. The J segment lost 3 bases and the V segment lost 1 base, leaving 4 bases of the junction unmatched. CDR3 residues: CASSLGPGLAEETQYF. The CDR3 DNA reads TGTGCCAGCAGCTTAGGACCGGGACTAGCGGAAGAGACCCAGTACTTC. The variable domain in full, with the rest retrieved from reference TRBV7-9 and TRBJ2-5, is DTGVSQNPRHKITKRGQNVTFRCDPISEHNRLYWYRQTLGQGPEFLTYFQNEAQLEKSRLLSDRFSAERPKGSFSTLEIQRTEQGDSAMYLCASSLGPGLAEETQYFGPGTRLLVL.

The chain is built from TRBV4-1 and TRBJ2-7, with D possibly matching TRBD1 (5 bases). This CDR3 contains 16 residues. Germline V gene sequence: CDR1 MGHRA, CDR2 YSYEKL. V lost 5 bases to trimming and J lost 3 bases, with 20 bases between them. CDR3 protein: CASSTQRGPTGYEQYF. DNA for the CDR3: TGCGCCAGCAGCACACAAAGGGGTCCGACTGGCTACGAGCAGTACTTC.

This chain connects TRBV14 to TRBJ2-3; TRBD2 is a possible D gene (5 bases). The CDR3 length is 15 residues. With 1 base removed from V and 0 bases from J, the gap between germline ends came to 8 bases. The germline V gene has CDR1 SGHDN and CDR2 FVKESK. CDR3 amino acids: CASSQGLASTDTQYF. CDR3 bases: TGTGCCAGCAGCCAAGGTCTAGCCAGCACAGATACGCAGTATTTT.

This clone was found a few times. V and J are TRBV10-3 and TRBJ1-5, with TRBD1 identical over 7 bases. CDR1 ENHRY and CDR2 SYGVKD come from the germline V gene. CDR3 length equals 14 residues. J was trimmed by 5 bases and V by 5 bases; bases with no gene match: 6. The CDR3: CAISLTGDDQPQHF. The CDR3 DNA reads as TGTGCCATCAGTCTTACAGGGGATGATCAGCCCCAGCATTTT.

This clone turned up a few times. This chain uses TRBV21-1 with TRBJ1-4. TRBV21-1 represents a pseudogene. The CDR3 totals 12 residues. The CDR3 DNA sequence: TGTGCCAGCGTTTTGCCTTTAGCACGGTTTATTTTT. It yields the protein CASVLPLARFIF.

This clone was seen only once. The chain employs TRBV6-6 and TRBJ2-7, with D perhaps matching TRBD1 (5 bases). CDR3 size: 14 residues. Germline V gives CDR1 MNHNY, CDR2 SVGAGI (reference sequence). V lost 6 bases, J lost 1 base, and 13 bases lay in between. The CDR3 nucleotides read TGTGCCAGCAGGAGTACAGGAACATCCTACGAGCAGTACTTC. It translates to CASRSTGTSYEQYF.

J is TRBJ2-1 and V is TRBV4-1, with 11 positions matching TRBD2. V shed 7 bases and J 9 bases; nucleotides not matched to a gene: 8. The germline gives CDR1 MGHRA, CDR2 YSYEKL. The CDR3 sequence is 14 residues long. The CDR3 DNA reads as TGCGCCAGCAAAACTAGCGGGAGAGGCAGTGAGCAGTTCTTC. It encodes CASKTSGRGSEQFF.

The chain recombines TRBV7-3 with TRBJ2-3; 10 bases map to TRBD1. Germline CDR1 reads SGHTA; CDR2 reads FQGTGA. The CDR3 loop spans 15 amino acids. V gave up 6 bases and J gave up 2 bases; unmatched junction bases: 5. The CDR3: CASSSGTGATDTQYF. DNA of the CDR3: TGTGCCAGCAGTTCCGGGACAGGGGCCACAGATACGCAGTATTTT.

This clone was counted only a few times. The V call is TRBV11-2, the J call TRBJ1-2; no reliable D call. Germline loops: CDR1 SGHAT, CDR2 FQNNGV. Trimming took 1 base from V and 6 from J, leaving 6 bases between them. The CDR3 consists of 12 residues. The CDR3 reads CASSLGQNGYTF. CDR3 nucleotide sequence: TGTGCCAGCAGCTTAGGGCAGAATGGCTACACCTTC. Full variable domain (missing parts from reference TRBV11-2 and TRBJ1-2): EAGVAQSPRYKIIEKRQSVAFWCNPISGHATLYWYQQILGQGPKLLIQFQNNGVVDDSQLPKDRFSAERLKGVDSTLKIQPAKLEDSAVYLCASSLGQNGYTFGSGTRLTVV.

This clone was counted between two and nine times. The chain is built from TRBV4-1 and TRBJ1-5, with 7 bases aligning to TRBD1. The germline CDR1 and CDR2 sequences are MGHRA and YSYEKL. The CDR3 covers 16 residues. J lost 3 bases, V lost 0 bases, and 5 bases had no gene match. DNA for the CDR3: TGCGCCAGCAGCCAAGAATCGACAGGGAACAATCAGCCCCAGCATTTT. Its translation is CASSQESTGNNQPQHF.

The genes are TRBV19 and TRBJ1-1; D unclear. The CDR3 has 15 amino acids. Germline V lookup: CDR1 LNHDA, CDR2 SQIVND (reference sequence). V was shortened by 4 bases and J by 4 bases, with 16 bases between the two germline ends. The DNA of the CDR3 is TGTGCCAGTAGTACCAAAGGGAAGGGAAGCACTGAAGCTTTCTTT. Protein sequence: CASSTKGKGSTEAFF.

J is TRBJ2-1 and V is TRBV25-1; D not resolved. This CDR3 spans 15 amino acids. The V gene lost 3 bases and the J gene lost 0 bases, with 9 bases spanning the gap. The V gene's germline CDR1 is MGHDK and CDR2 SYGVNS. CDR3: CASSDLTSSYNEQFF. The DNA of the CDR3 is TGTGCCAGCAGTGACCTTACGAGCTCCTACAATGAGCAGTTCTTC. The full variable domain, its missing parts supplied by reference TRBV25-1 and TRBJ2-1, is EADIYQTPRYLVIGTGKKITLECSQTMGHDKMYWYQQDPGMELHLIHYSYGVNSTEKGDLSSESTVSRIRTEHFPLTLESARPSHTSQYLCASSDLTSSYNEQFFGPGTRLTVL.

This clone was observed a handful of times. The chain joins TRBV2 to TRBJ1-1; TRBD1 aligns across 7 bases. The CDR3 is 16 amino acids. V was pared by 0 bases and J by 5 bases, with 9 bases of the junction left unmatched. Germline V CDR1 and CDR2: SNHLY, FYNNEI. The CDR3 sequence: CASSEALSEGQTEAFF. The CDR3 nucleotides read TGTGCCAGCAGTGAAGCGCTTTCGGAGGGACAGACTGAAGCTTTCTTT.

V is TRBV4-1 and J is TRBJ2-5; tentative D call: TRBD2 (5 bases). V was cut by 3 bases and J by 4 bases, with 9 bases left in between. The CDR3 is 13 amino acids. Germline CDR1 reads MGHRA; CDR2 reads YSYEKL. The CDR3 DNA is TGCGCCAGCAGCCAGATACGGGGAGAGACCCAGTACTTC. Amino acid sequence: CASSQIRGETQYF.

This clone was seen only a few times. The J gene is TRBJ2-3, the V gene TRBV6-1, with 9 nucleotides matching TRBD2. The CDR3 extends over 12 amino acids. Germline CDR1 reads MNHNS; CDR2 reads SASEGT. Trimming took 11 bases from V and 4 from J; bases not matched to a gene: 4. The CDR3 loop reads CASEREADTQYF. The CDR3, as DNA: TGTGCCTCCGAGCGGGAGGCAGATACGCAGTATTTT.

The genes are TRBV19 and TRBJ2-1, with 14 nucleotides matching TRBD2. CDR1 is LNHDA and CDR2 is SQIVND in the germline V gene (reference sequence). V lost 8 bases and J lost 5; bases outside the gene matches: 5. The CDR3 has 15 residues. CDR3 coding DNA: TGTGCCAGTCGACTAGCGGGAGGGCCACACAATGAGCAGTTCTTC. Encoded protein: CASRLAGGPHNEQFF.

This clone came up a few times. The V call is TRBV5-1, the J call TRBJ2-1; no definite D call. CDR3 length: 14 residues. V lost 6 bases and J 9 bases, leaving 19 bases between the germline ends. Germline V gene data show CDR1 as SGHRS and CDR2 as YFSETQ. The CDR3 DNA reads as TGCGCCAGCACCCGACAACCACCTAGTGTTGAGCAGTTCTTC. This translates into CASTRQPPSVEQFF. Complete variable domain (other parts from reference TRBV5-1 and TRBJ2-1): KAGVTQTPRYLIKTRGQQVTLSCSPISGHRSVSWYQQTPGQGLQFLFEYFSETQRNKGNFPGRFSGRQFSNSRSEMNVSTLELGDSALYLCASTRQPPSVEQFFGPGTRLTVL.